Presented here are 25 T cell receptor beta chains from one specimen sequenced in a study of memory CD4+ T cells and cytomegalovirus serostatus. Data came from immunoSEQ multiplex PCR; TCRdb stores just in-frame clones and leaves some out. Among fewer than 90,000 clones listed, about 78% were seen once. The sort gate was single viable CD3+CD4+CD8-CD45RO+ cells for memory CD4+ T cells. Material: memory CD4+ T cells from blood. Source of these receptors: an adult in good health and CMV-seropositive.

This chain joins TRBV29-1 and TRBJ1-2; unclear D gene. Trimming shortened V by 1 base and J by 6 bases, and 6 bases separated the two germline ends. Germline CDR1 and CDR2: SQVTM and ANQGSEA. The CDR3 totals 11 residues. CDR3 sequence reads: CSVEGADGYTF. DNA for the CDR3: TGCAGCGTTGAAGGCGCGGATGGCTACACCTTC.

The J gene is TRBJ1-1, the V gene TRBV29-1; D is undetermined. Trimming pared 3 bases from V and 0 bases from J, leaving 11 bases between. Germline lookup yields CDR1 SQVTM and CDR2 ANQGSEA. The CDR3 totals 14 residues. Written as DNA, the CDR3 is TGCAGCGTTGACGGACTCACAGTGAACACTGAAGCTTTCTTT. Encoded protein: CSVDGLTVNTEAFF. The full variable domain, with the rest looked up from reference TRBV29-1 and TRBJ1-1, is SAVISQKPSRDICQRGTSLTIQCQVDSQVTMMFWYRQQPGQSLTLIATANQGSEATYESGFVIDKFPISRPNLTFSTLTVSNMSPEDSSIYLCSVDGLTVNTEAFFGQGTRLTVV.

The chain carries TRBV5-6 and TRBJ1-2; 9 bases map to TRBD1. There are 14 residues in the CDR3. Germline V gene lookup returns CDR1 SGHDT and CDR2 YYEEEE. Trimming cost V 0 bases and J 7 bases; bases outside gene matches: 4. The CDR3 protein is CASSLEQGARGYTF. CDR3 nucleotide sequence: TGTGCCAGCAGCTTGGAACAGGGGGCGCGTGGCTACACCTTC.

The V call is TRBV10-3, the J call TRBJ1-3, with 7 bases matching TRBD1. The CDR3 totals 16 residues. CDR1 is ENHRY, CDR2 SYGVKD, per germline. After removal of 0 bases from V and 2 bases from J, the junction contained 4 bases not matched to a gene. CDR3 sequence reads: CAISESRQGTGNTIYF. CDR3 sequence (DNA): TGTGCCATCAGTGAGTCGAGACAGGGAACTGGAAACACCATATATTTT.

The rearrangement uses TRBV7-9 and TRBJ2-1; 12 nucleotides match TRBD2. The CDR3 has 15 residues. From germline, CDR1 is SEHNR and CDR2 FQNEAQ (reference sequence). Trimming cost V 1 base and J 8 bases; bases outside gene matches: 3. The CDR3 region has the DNA TGTGCCAGCAGCTTAGGGACTAGCGGGAACCATGAGCAGTTCTTC. The encoded protein is CASSLGTSGNHEQFF.

This clone came up a few times. The CDR3 nucleotides read TGTGCCAGCGGGGAGGGAGGGTACACTGAAGCTTTCTTT. Protein: CASGEGGYTEAFF. The rearrangement uses TRBV5-4 and TRBJ1-1; D call uncertain. Trimming removed 7 bases from V and 3 bases from J, with 13 bases in between. Per the germline V gene, CDR1 is SGHNT and CDR2 is YYREEE (reference sequence). The CDR3 runs 13 residues.

The rearrangement links TRBV25-1 to TRBJ2-1; 7 bases map to TRBD2. The germline V gene has CDR1 MGHDK and CDR2 SYGVNS. This CDR3 is 18 amino acids long. V lost 5 bases, J lost 7 bases, and 20 bases stayed unmatched. This chain's CDR3 is CASSWVGGRGWGSNEQFF. The CDR3 bases are TGTGCCAGCAGTTGGGTAGGAGGGAGGGGTTGGGGATCGAATGAGCAGTTCTTC.

CDR3 residues: CASSISGPTGHNEQFF. CDR3 DNA: TGTGCCAGTAGTATAAGCGGCCCAACGGGGCACAATGAGCAGTTCTTC. This chain joins TRBV19 and TRBJ2-1; D may match TRBD1 or TRBD2 (5 bases each). The CDR3 covers 16 residues. V was trimmed by 2 bases and J by 5 bases, leaving 16 bases between them. Per the germline V gene, CDR1 is LNHDA and CDR2 is SQIVND (reference sequence).

This clone was counted a single time. J is TRBJ2-3 and V is TRBV7-2; D is unclear. Germline V gene sequence: CDR1 SGHTA, CDR2 FQGNSA. The CDR3 sequence is 13 residues long. Trimming removed 5 bases at V and 9 bases at J, with 15 bases between. CDR3 in amino acids: CASSPEQARTQYF. DNA of the CDR3: TGTGCCAGCAGCCCCGAGCAGGCTCGAACGCAGTATTTT.

The rearrangement uses TRBV13 and TRBJ2-7, with 11 positions matching TRBD1. The CDR3 contains 16 residues. In germline, CDR1 is PRHDT, CDR2 FYEKMQ (reference sequence). Trimming removed 5 bases from V and 3 bases from J; junction bases left unmatched: 9. The chain's CDR3 is CASSPGGQGAFYEQYF. In DNA form, the CDR3 reads TGTGCCAGCAGCCCAGGTGGACAGGGGGCTTTCTACGAGCAGTACTTC.

This clone was seen only a few times. At the DNA level, this CDR3 is encoded by other sequences in the same sample as well. The rearrangement links TRBV11-2 to TRBJ1-2; TRBD1 might be the D (5 bases). The V end was cut by 2 bases, the J end by 6 bases, with 10 bases between. The germline V gene has CDR1 SGHAT and CDR2 FQNNGV. The CDR3 totals 13 residues. As DNA, the CDR3 is TGTGCCAGCAGCTTATTTGGGGGGAATGGCTACACCTTC. Translating it yields CASSLFGGNGYTF.

The rearrangement joins TRBV5-4 to TRBJ1-5; possibly TRBD1 for D (6 bases). The V and J ends lost 4 bases and 5 bases respectively, with 22 bases between them. The CDR3 is made up of 17 amino acids. Germline assignment: CDR1 SGHNT and CDR2 YYREEE (reference sequence). As DNA, the CDR3 is TGTGCCAGCAGCCCAGTGGGAACAGGGATAGGCGATCAGCCCCAGCATTTT. Residues: CASSPVGTGIGDQPQHF.

J is TRBJ2-2 and V is TRBV7-2, with D maybe TRBD1 (5 bases). Germline values: CDR1 SGHTA, CDR2 FQGNSA. The CDR3 runs 16 residues. Between the trimmed V and J ends, which lost 1 base and 4 bases, there was a span of 13 bases. For the CDR3, the DNA is TGTGCCAGCAGCTTAGTTAGGGGCACCTCCACCGGGGAGCTGTTTTTT. Translation gives CASSLVRGTSTGELFF. Full variable domain (outside the CDR3, taken from reference TRBV7-2 and TRBJ2-2): GAGVSQSPSNKVTEKGKDVELRCDPISGHTALYWYRQSLGQGLEFLIYFQGNSAPDKSGLPSDRFSAERTGGSVSTLTIQRTQQEDSAVYLCASSLVRGTSTGELFFGEGSRLTVL.

The chain combines TRBV30 with TRBJ2-1; 13 nucleotides line up with TRBD2. This CDR3 is 17 amino acids long. J lost 0 bases, V lost 8 bases, and 10 bases had no gene match. In germline, CDR1 is GTSNPN, CDR2 SVGIG (reference sequence). The CDR3 DNA follows: TGTGCCGGTTCCGGGACTAGCGGGATGAGCTCCTACAATGAGCAGTTCTTC. Its protein is CAGSGTSGMSSYNEQFF.

Of note for this clone: Other nucleotide sequences from this sample produce the same CDR3. DNA of the CDR3: TGTGCCAGCAGAGCCGGGACAGGGGACGGCTACACCTTC. This codes for CASRAGTGDGYTF. This sequence joins TRBV6-1 and TRBJ1-2; 10 bases agree with TRBD1. This CDR3 spans 13 amino acids. V was pared by 6 bases and J by 8 bases, with 6 bases of the junction left unmatched. Germline loops: CDR1 MNHNS, CDR2 SASEGT.

This clone was detected once. The CDR3 bases are TGTGCCAGCAGCCCAAACCGAATCCCTAATGAAAAACTGTTTTTT. Its translation is CASSPNRIPNEKLFF. The chain uses TRBV11-3 and TRBJ1-4; D remains ambiguous. The CDR3 runs 15 residues. V was shortened by 5 bases and J by 3 bases, with 13 bases between the two germline ends. Germline V gene sequence: CDR1 SGHNT, CDR2 YENEEA.

The V gene is TRBV6-6, the J gene TRBJ1-2; no clear D. V was shortened by 0 bases and J by 8 bases, with 19 bases between the two germline ends. This CDR3 contains 16 residues. CDR1 and CDR2 (germline): MNHNY, SVGAGI (reference sequence). The CDR3 bases are TGTGCCAGCAGTTACTCGAGTGGCAGGCATTCAGCAGGCTACACCTTC. Its translation is CASSYSSGRHSAGYTF.

This chain links TRBV12-5 with TRBJ2-2, with D unclear. V lost 1 base and J 4 bases, leaving 7 bases between the germline ends. Germline V lookup: CDR1 LGHNT, CDR2 FRNRAP. The CDR3 sequence is 14 residues long. CDR3 protein: CASGLESGTGELFF. The CDR3 region has the DNA TGTGCTAGTGGTTTGGAGAGTGGCACCGGGGAGCTGTTTTTT.

This clone was counted a single time. The rearrangement joins TRBV7-2 to TRBJ2-2, with a tentative D call TRBD2 (6 bases). The germline V gene encodes CDR1 SGHTA and CDR2 FQGNSA. The CDR3 contains 15 residues. V was cut by 0 bases and J by 1 base, with 6 bases left in between. In DNA form, the CDR3 reads TGTGCCAGCAGCTTAGCTAGCGGGAACACCGGGGAGCTGTTTTTT. The encoded protein is CASSLASGNTGELFF.

The chain recombines TRBV28 with TRBJ1-2; the match to TRBD1 covers 10 bases. Germline loops: CDR1 MDHEN, CDR2 SYDVKM. The CDR3 loop spans 15 amino acids. Losses at the gene ends were 7 bases for V and 3 bases for J; bases not matched to a gene: 8. The DNA of the CDR3 is TGTGCCAGCATCTCCCAGACAGGGGGCGACTATGGCTACACCTTC. Translating it yields CASISQTGGDYGYTF.

The CDR3 nucleotides read TGTGCCAGCCGGGATCTGAACTATGGCTACACCTTC. Its protein is CASRDLNYGYTF. The genes are TRBV19 and TRBJ1-2, with unresolved D. V was shortened by 9 bases and J by 2 bases, with 10 bases between the two germline ends. Germline V lookup: CDR1 LNHDA, CDR2 SQIVND (reference sequence). The CDR3 extends over 12 amino acids.

The chain is built from TRBV18 and TRBJ1-4; perhaps TRBD1 as D (5 bases). This CDR3 spans 14 amino acids. CDR1 is KGHSH and CDR2 is LQKENI in the germline V gene. V dropped 3 bases and J dropped 6 bases, with 11 bases sitting between them. CDR3: CASSPLGRDEKLFF. DNA of the CDR3: TGTGCCAGCTCACCGCTGGGACGGGATGAAAAACTGTTTTTT.

The CDR3 DNA reads as TGTGCCAGTCAAGAAGGGCGGCCATCCCTCTATGGCTACACCTTC. Translation: CASQEGRPSLYGYTF. This chain connects TRBV19 to TRBJ1-2; D is unclear. Germline-derived CDR1 and CDR2 are LNHDA and SQIVND (reference sequence). Deletions cut 8 bases from V and 4 bases from J, with 20 bases between. This CDR3 spans 15 amino acids.

V and J are TRBV5-6 and TRBJ1-1, with a possible D match to TRBD1 (5 bases). Germline CDR1 and CDR2: SGHDT and YYEEEE. The CDR3 runs to 13 residues. Trimming stripped 2 bases from V and 5 bases from J, with 10 bases between. CDR3: CASSFMAGTEAFF. CDR3 sequence (DNA): TGTGCCAGCAGCTTTATGGCAGGGACTGAAGCTTTCTTT.

This chain joins TRBV5-1 and TRBJ2-3, with D tentatively TRBD1 (5 bases). The germline gives CDR1 SGHRS, CDR2 YFSETQ. CDR3 length equals 16 residues. The V end lost 0 bases, the J end lost 3 bases, and 14 bases lay between the germline ends. The CDR3 spells CASSLEAGKSTDTQYF. DNA of the CDR3: TGCGCCAGCAGCTTGGAGGCAGGGAAGTCAACAGATACGCAGTATTTT.